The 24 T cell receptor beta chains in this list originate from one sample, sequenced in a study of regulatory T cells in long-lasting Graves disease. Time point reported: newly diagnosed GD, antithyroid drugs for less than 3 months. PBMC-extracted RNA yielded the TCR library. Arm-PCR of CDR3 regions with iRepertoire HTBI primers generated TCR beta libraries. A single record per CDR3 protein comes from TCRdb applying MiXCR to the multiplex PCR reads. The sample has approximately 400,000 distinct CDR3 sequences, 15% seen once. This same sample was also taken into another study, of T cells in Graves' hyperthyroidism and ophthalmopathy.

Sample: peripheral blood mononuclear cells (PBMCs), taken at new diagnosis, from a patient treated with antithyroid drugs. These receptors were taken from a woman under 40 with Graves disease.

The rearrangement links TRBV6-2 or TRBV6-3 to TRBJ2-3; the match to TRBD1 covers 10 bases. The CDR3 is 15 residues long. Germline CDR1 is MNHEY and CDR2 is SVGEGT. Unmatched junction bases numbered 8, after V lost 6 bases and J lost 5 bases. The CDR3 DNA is TGTGCCAGCAGACGCCCGGGACAGGGGAAAGATACGCAGTATTTT. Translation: CASRRPGQGKDTQYF.

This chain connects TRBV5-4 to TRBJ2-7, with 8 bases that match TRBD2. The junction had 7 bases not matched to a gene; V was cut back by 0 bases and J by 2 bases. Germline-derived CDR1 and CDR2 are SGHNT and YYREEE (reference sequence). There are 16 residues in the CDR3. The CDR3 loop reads CASSLDQSGGAYEQYF. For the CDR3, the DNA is TGTGCCAGCAGCTTGGATCAAAGCGGGGGAGCCTACGAGCAGTACTTC.

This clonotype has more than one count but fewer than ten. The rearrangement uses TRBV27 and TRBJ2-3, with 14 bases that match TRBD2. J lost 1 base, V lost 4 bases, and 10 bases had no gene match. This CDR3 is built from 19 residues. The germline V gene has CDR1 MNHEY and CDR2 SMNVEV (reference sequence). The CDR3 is CASSYMTSGRAFGTDTQYF. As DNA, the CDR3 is TGTGCCAGCAGTTATATGACTAGCGGGAGGGCCTTTGGCACAGATACGCAGTATTTT.

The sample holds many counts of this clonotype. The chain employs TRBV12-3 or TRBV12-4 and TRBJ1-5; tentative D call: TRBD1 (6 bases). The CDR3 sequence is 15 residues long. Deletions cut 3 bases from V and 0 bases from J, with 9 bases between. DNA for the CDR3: TGTGCCAGCAGTTTTACACAGGGTAGCAATCAGCCCCAGCATTTT. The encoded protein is CASSFTQGSNQPQHF.

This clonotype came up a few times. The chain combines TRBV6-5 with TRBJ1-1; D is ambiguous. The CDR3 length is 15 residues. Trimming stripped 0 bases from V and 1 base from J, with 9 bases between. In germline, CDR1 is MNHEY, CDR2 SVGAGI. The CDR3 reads CASSYSTAANTEAFF. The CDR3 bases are TGTGCCAGCAGTTACTCGACTGCCGCGAACACTGAAGCTTTCTTT.

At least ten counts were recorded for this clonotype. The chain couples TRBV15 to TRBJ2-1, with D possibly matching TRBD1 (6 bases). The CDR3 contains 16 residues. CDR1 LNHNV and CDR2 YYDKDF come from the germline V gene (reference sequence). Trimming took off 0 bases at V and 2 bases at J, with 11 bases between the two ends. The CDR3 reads CATSRDVGTTYNEQFF. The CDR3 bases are TGTGCCACCAGCAGAGATGTCGGGACAACCTACAATGAGCAGTTCTTC. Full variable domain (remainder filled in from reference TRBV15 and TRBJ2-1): DAMVIQNPRYQVTQFGKPVTLSCSQTLNHNVMYWYQQKSSQAPKLLFHYYDKDFNNEADTPDNFQSRRPNTSFCFLDIRSPGLGDTAMYLCATSRDVGTTYNEQFFGPGTRLTVL.

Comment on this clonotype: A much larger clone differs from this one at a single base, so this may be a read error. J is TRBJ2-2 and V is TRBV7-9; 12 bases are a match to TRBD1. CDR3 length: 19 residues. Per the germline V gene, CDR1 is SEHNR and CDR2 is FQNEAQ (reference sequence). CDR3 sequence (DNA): TGTGCCAGCGGCTTAGTCCTGAAGCCGGGACAGGGGGCTTCCGGGGAGCTGTTTTTT. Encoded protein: CASGLVLKPGQGASGELFF. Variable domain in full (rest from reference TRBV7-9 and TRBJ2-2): DTGVSQNPRHKITKRGQNVTFRCDPISEHNRLYWYRQTLGQGPEFLTYFQNEAQLEKSRLLSDRFSAERPKGSFSTLEIQRTEQGDSAMYLCASGLVLKPGQGASGELFFGEGSRLTVL.

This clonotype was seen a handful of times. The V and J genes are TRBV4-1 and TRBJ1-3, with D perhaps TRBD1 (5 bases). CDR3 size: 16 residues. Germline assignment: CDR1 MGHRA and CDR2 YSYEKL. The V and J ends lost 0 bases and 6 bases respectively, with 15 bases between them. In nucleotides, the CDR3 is TGCGCCAGCAGCCAAGATGGGGCCCGTCAAATAAACACCATATATTTT. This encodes CASSQDGARQINTIYF.

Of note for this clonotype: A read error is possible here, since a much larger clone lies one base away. The CDR3 DNA sequence: TGTGCCAGCAGCCAACAGGGCCTTGGGAGAAAACTGTTTTTT. Its translation: CASSQQGLGRKLFF. The V gene is TRBV12-3 or TRBV12-4, the J gene TRBJ1-4; possible D gene TRBD1, 6 bases. V lost 6 bases and J lost 10, with 18 bases in between. CDR3 length: 14 amino acids.

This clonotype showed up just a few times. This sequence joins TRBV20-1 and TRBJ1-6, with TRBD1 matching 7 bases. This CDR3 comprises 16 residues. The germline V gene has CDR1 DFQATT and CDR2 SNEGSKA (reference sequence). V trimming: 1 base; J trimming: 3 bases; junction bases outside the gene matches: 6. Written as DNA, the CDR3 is TGCAGTGCTAGAGGACAGGGAGCTAGCTATAATTCACCCCTCCACTTT. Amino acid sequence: CSARGQGASYNSPLHF.

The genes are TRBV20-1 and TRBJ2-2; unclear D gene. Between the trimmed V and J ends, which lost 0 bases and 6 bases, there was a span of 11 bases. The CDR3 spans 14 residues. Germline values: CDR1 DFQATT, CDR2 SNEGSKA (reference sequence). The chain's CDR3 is CSARDRYMAGELFF. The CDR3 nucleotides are TGCAGTGCTAGAGACCGATACATGGCCGGGGAGCTGTTTTTT.

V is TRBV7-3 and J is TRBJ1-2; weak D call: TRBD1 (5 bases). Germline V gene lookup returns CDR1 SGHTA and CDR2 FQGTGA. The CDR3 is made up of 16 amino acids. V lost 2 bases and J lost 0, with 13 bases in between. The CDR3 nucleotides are TGTGCCAGCAGCTTATCAACAGGTGGGGCTAACTATGGCTACACCTTC. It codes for CASSLSTGGANYGYTF.

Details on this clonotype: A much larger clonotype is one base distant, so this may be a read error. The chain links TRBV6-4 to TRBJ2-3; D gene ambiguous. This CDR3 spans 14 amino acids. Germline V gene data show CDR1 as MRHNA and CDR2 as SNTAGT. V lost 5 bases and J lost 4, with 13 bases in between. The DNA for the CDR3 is TGTGCCAGCAGTCACAGACAATTAGCAGATACGCAGTATTTT. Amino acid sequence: CASSHRQLADTQYF.

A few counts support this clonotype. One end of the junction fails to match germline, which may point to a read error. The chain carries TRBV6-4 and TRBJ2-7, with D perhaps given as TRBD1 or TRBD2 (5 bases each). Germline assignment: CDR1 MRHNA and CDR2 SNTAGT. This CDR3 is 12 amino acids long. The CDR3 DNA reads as TGTGCCAGCAGTGACTCAGACCGGGACCCGAACTTC. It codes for CASSDSDRDPNF.

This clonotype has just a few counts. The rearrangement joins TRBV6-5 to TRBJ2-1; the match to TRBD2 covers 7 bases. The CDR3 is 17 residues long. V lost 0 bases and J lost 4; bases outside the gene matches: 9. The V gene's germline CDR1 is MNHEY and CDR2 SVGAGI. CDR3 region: CASSYSKAGERYNEQFF. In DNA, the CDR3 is TGTGCCAGCAGTTACTCGAAGGCGGGAGAGAGGTACAATGAGCAGTTCTTC.

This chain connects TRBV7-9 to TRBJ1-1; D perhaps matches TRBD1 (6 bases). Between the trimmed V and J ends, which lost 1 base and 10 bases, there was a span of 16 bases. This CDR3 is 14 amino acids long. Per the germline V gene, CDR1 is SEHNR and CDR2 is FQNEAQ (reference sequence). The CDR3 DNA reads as TGTGCCAGCAGCTTAGGGGGGGGGACACCGGGAGCTTTCTTT. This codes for CASSLGGGTPGAFF.

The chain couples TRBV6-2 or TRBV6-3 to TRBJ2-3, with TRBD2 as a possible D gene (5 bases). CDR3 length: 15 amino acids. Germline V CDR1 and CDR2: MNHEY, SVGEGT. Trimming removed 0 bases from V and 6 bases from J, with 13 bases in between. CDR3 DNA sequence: TGTGCCAGCAGTTACTCAGGCGGCAGAGGGGATACGCAGTATTTT. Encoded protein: CASSYSGGRGDTQYF.

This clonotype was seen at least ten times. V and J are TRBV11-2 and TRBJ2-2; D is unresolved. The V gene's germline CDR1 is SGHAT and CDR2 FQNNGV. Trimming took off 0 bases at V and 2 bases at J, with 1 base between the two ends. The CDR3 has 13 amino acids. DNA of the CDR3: TGTGCCAGCAGCTTAGAAAACACCGGGGAGCTGTTTTTT. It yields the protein CASSLENTGELFF.

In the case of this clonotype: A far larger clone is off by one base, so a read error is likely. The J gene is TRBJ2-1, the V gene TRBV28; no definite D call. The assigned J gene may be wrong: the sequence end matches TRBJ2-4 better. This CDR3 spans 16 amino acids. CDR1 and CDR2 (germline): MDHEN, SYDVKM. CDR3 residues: CAGSLSGTETKNIQYF. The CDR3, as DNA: TGTGCCGGCAGTTTGAGTGGTACGGAAACCAAAAACATTCAGTACTTC.

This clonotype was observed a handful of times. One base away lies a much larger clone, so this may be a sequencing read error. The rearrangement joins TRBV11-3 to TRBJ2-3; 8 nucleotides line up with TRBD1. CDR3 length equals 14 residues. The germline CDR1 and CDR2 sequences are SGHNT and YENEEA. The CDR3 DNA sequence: TGTGTCAGCAGCCGTCACAGGGGGACAGATACGCAGTATTTT. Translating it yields CVSSRHRGTDTQYF.

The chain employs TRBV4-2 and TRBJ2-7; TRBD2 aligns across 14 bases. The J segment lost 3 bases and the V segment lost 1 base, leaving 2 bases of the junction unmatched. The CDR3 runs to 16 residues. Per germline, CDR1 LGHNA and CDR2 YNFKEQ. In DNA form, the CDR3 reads TGTGCCAGCAGCCAAGCTGGGACTAGCGGGAGCTACGAGCAGTACTTC. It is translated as CASSQAGTSGSYEQYF.

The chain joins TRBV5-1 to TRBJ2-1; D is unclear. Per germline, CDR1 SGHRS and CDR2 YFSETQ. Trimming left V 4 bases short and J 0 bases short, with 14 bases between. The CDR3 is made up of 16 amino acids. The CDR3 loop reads CASSLLPGSSYNEQFF. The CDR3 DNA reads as TGCGCCAGCAGCCTCCTGCCAGGAAGCTCCTACAATGAGCAGTTCTTC.

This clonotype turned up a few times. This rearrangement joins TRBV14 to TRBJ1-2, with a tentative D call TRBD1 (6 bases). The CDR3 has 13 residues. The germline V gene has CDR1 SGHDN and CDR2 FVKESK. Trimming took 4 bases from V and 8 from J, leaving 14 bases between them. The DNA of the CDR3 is TGTGCCAGCAGCCCGGGGACAACACTAGGCTACACCTTC. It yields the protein CASSPGTTLGYTF.

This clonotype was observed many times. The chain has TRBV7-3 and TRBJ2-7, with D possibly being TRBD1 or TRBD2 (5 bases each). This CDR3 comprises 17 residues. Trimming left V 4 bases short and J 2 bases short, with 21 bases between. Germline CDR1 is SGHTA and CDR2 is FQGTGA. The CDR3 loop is CASSSKFNTGLAYEQYF. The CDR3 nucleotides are TGTGCCAGCAGCTCAAAATTCAACACGGGGCTGGCCTACGAGCAGTACTTC.